The 20 T cell receptor beta chains below were found in one sample sequenced in a study of PD-1 blockade in mismatch repair-deficient tumors (TCRdb year 2017). Library generation was performed with the immunoSEQ multiplex PCR assay. TCRdb carries this immuneACCESS record with in-frame sequences only. Its versions omit some clonotypes, under half of them owing to an unresolved V gene in the studies checked, with the rest unexplained. The sample profile shows about 120,000 clones; 70% to 80% of them were found once. 4.7% of the sample goes to the ten largest clones. This material consisted of peripheral blood, taken 60 weeks after starting pembrolizumab. The receptors here all came from an adult with mismatch repair-deficient cancer.

J is TRBJ2-7 and V is TRBV14, with 12 bases that match TRBD2. Per germline, CDR1 SGHDN and CDR2 FVKESK. The CDR3 consists of 15 residues. Trimming cost V 0 bases and J 5 bases; bases outside gene matches: 2. The CDR3 spells CASSQDGTSGHEQYF. In nucleotides, the CDR3 is TGTGCCAGCAGCCAAGACGGGACTAGCGGGCACGAGCAGTACTTC.

J is TRBJ2-1 and V is TRBV7-2, with 7 nucleotides matching TRBD1. The germline gives CDR1 SGHTA, CDR2 FQGNSA. The CDR3 runs 14 residues. V gave up 7 bases and J gave up 1 base; unmatched junction bases: 4. The CDR3 region has the DNA TGTGCCAGCACCGGACAGGCGTCCTACAATGAGCAGTTCTTC. Protein product: CASTGQASYNEQFF.

The chain employs TRBV21-1 and TRBJ2-7; no check of the table's D call, TRBD1, against the DNA was made. TRBV21-1 is described as a pseudogene. The CDR3 spans 16 residues. CDR3 protein: CASSPAKAGPTYEQYF. In nucleotides, the CDR3 is TGTGCCAGCAGCCCTGCGAAGGCAGGCCCGACCTACGAGCAGTACTTC.

In DNA form, the CDR3 reads TGCGCCAGCAGCCCGGGTCTAGCGGGAGGTCAAGATACGCAGTATTTT. Protein product: CASSPGLAGGQDTQYF. This chain links TRBV5-1 with TRBJ2-3, with 11 bases identical to TRBD2. The CDR3 is made up of 16 amino acids. The V segment lost 4 bases and the J segment 5 bases; nucleotides outside the gene matches: 9. Per the germline V gene, CDR1 is SGHRS and CDR2 is YFSETQ. Full variable domain (remainder filled in from reference TRBV5-1 and TRBJ2-3): KAGVTQTPRYLIKTRGQQVTLSCSPISGHRSVSWYQQTPGQGLQFLFEYFSETQRNKGNFPGRFSGRQFSNSRSEMNVSTLELGDSALYLCASSPGLAGGQDTQYFGPGTRLTVL.

V usage is TRBV2 and J usage is TRBJ2-5; D unclear. The J call may be mistaken, given a closer DNA end match to TRBJ2-7. The CDR3 extends over 12 amino acids. CDR1 is SNHLY and CDR2 is FYNNEI in the germline V gene. DNA for the CDR3: TGTGCCAGCAGTGCAGAGTCCTACGAGCAGTACTTC. This translates into CASSAESYEQYF.

The chain combines TRBV11-2 with TRBJ2-1, with D possibly matching TRBD2 (5 bases). This CDR3 region has 18 residues. Germline V CDR1 and CDR2: SGHAT, FQNNGV. V gave up 2 bases and J gave up 3 bases, with 20 bases separating them. The CDR3 loop is CASSLRTPRVAYYNEQFF. CDR3 sequence (DNA): TGTGCCAGCAGCTTAAGGACCCCGAGAGTAGCGTACTACAATGAGCAGTTCTTC.

This clone has a handful of counts. V is TRBV19 and J is TRBJ2-7; perhaps D is TRBD1 or TRBD2 (6 bases each). This CDR3 spans 15 amino acids. Germline CDR1 LNHDA, CDR2 SQIVND (reference sequence). The V gene lost 5 bases and the J gene lost 5 bases, with 19 bases spanning the gap. DNA of the CDR3: TGTGCCAGTAGTTTCGTTTCCGGGGGCAGGGACGAGCAGTACTTC. Its translation is CASSFVSGGRDEQYF.

In its sample, this clone was seen a few times. The CDR3 spells CSVEDTGGYTF. As DNA, the CDR3 is TGCAGCGTTGAGGACACAGGAGGCTACACCTTC. V gene TRBV29-1 combines with J gene TRBJ1-2; D is possibly TRBD1 (5 bases). This CDR3 comprises 11 residues. CDR1 SQVTM and CDR2 ANQGSEA come from the germline V gene. The V end lost 3 bases, the J end lost 8 bases, and 10 bases lay between the germline ends.

The chain has TRBV27 and TRBJ2-5; TRBD2 matches at 13 bases. Germline loops: CDR1 MNHEY, CDR2 SMNVEV (reference sequence). The CDR3 totals 17 residues. The V and J ends lost 6 bases and 3 bases, in that order; junction bases with no gene match: 10. CDR3 sequence: CASSLTSGRALEETQYF. The CDR3, as DNA: TGTGCCAGCAGCCTCACTAGCGGGAGGGCCCTCGAAGAGACCCAGTACTTC.

The chain couples TRBV29-1 to TRBJ1-2; D not resolved. CDR1 SQVTM and CDR2 ANQGSEA come from the germline V gene. Between the trimmed V and J ends, which lost 4 bases and 7 bases, there was a span of 10 bases. CDR3 length: 11 residues. The CDR3: CSVAAGPGYTF. CDR3 nucleotide sequence: TGCAGCGTTGCGGCGGGCCCTGGCTACACCTTC.

The rearrangement joins TRBV5-6 to TRBJ2-1, with 12 bases matching TRBD2. CDR3 length equals 14 residues. Germline CDR1 reads SGHDT; CDR2 reads YYEEEE. After removal of 3 bases from V and 9 bases from J, the junction contained 4 bases not matched to a gene. Here the CDR3 reads CASSWLAGGLEQFF. Here the CDR3 DNA reads TGTGCCAGCAGCTGGCTAGCGGGAGGGCTTGAGCAGTTCTTC.

The V gene is TRBV21-1, the J gene TRBJ2-3; the table's TRBD2 call for D was not verified on the DNA. TRBV21-1 corresponds to a pseudogene. The CDR3 runs to 13 residues. This CDR3 is CARLAGEADTQYF. Written as DNA, the CDR3 is TGTGCCAGGTTAGCGGGAGAGGCAGATACGCAGTATTTT.

V and J are TRBV2 and TRBJ1-5; TRBD1 might be the D (6 bases). Germline CDR1 SNHLY, CDR2 FYNNEI. V shed 3 bases and J shed 5 bases, with 11 bases lying between them. The CDR3 runs to 14 residues. This CDR3 reads CASSESSGDQPQHF. Written as DNA, the CDR3 is TGTGCCAGCAGTGAGTCCTCAGGGGATCAGCCCCAGCATTTT.

The CDR3 protein is CASSVTSGTQETQYF. Written as DNA, the CDR3 is TGTGCCAGCAGCGTTACTAGCGGAACCCAAGAGACCCAGTACTTC. The chain joins TRBV9 to TRBJ2-5, with 8 bases aligning to TRBD2. The length of the CDR3 is 15 residues. With 2 bases clipped from V and 1 base from J, the junction kept 4 bases outside the gene matches. Germline V gene lookup returns CDR1 SGDLS and CDR2 YYNGEE.

This chain uses TRBV28 with TRBJ2-1; D is uncertain. Germline lookup yields CDR1 MDHEN and CDR2 SYDVKM. The CDR3 totals 16 residues. Trimming cost V 3 bases and J 1 base, with 13 bases left between them. CDR3 nucleotides: TGTGCCAGCAGTTTGAGTGTAGCTGGATCCTACAATGAGCAGTTCTTC. As protein: CASSLSVAGSYNEQFF.

The chain employs TRBV6-1 and TRBJ1-1; D gene ambiguous. CDR1 is MNHNS, CDR2 SASEGT, per germline. The CDR3 totals 13 residues. V was trimmed by 3 bases and J by 3 bases, leaving 8 bases between them. The CDR3 sequence: CASSDNVDTEAFF. Written as DNA, the CDR3 is TGTGCCAGCAGTGACAATGTGGACACTGAAGCTTTCTTT.

The J gene is TRBJ2-7, the V gene TRBV7-9, with TRBD1 identical over 10 bases. Germline CDR1 is SEHNR and CDR2 is FQNEAQ (reference sequence). J lost 6 bases, V lost 4 bases, and 0 bases had no gene match. CDR3 size: 12 residues. The CDR3 nucleotides read TGTGCCAGCAGCTGGGACAGGGGCGAGCAGTACTTC. Its protein is CASSWDRGEQYF.

This chain joins TRBV5-6 and TRBJ1-2; D remains unclear. The V end was cut by 3 bases, the J end by 9 bases, with 18 bases between. CDR1 SGHDT and CDR2 YYEEEE come from the germline V gene. The CDR3 totals 14 residues. The CDR3 DNA follows: TGTGCCAGCAGCTCGGACCGTGGCGAGTGGAGCTACACCTTC. Translation: CASSSDRGEWSYTF.

The chain couples TRBV30 to TRBJ2-5; D is unresolved. The V and J ends lost 7 bases and 4 bases respectively, with 13 bases between them. The CDR3 runs 12 residues. From germline, CDR1 is GTSNPN and CDR2 SVGIG (reference sequence). The CDR3 DNA is TGTGCCTCAACTTGGTCCAGAGAGACCCAGTACTTC. Translated: CASTWSRETQYF. The full variable domain, with the rest looked up from reference TRBV30 and TRBJ2-5, is SQTIHQWPATLVQPVGSPLSLECTVEGTSNPNLYWYRQAAGRGLQLLFYSVGIGQISSEVPQNLSASRPQDRQFILSSKKLLLSDSGFYLCASTWSRETQYFGPGTRLLVL.

This clone was recorded only once. J is TRBJ2-2 and V is TRBV5-1; the D gene is possibly TRBD1 (5 bases). The CDR3 contains 16 residues. The V gene lost 4 bases and the J gene lost 1 base, with 14 bases spanning the gap. The germline V gene encodes CDR1 SGHRS and CDR2 YFSETQ. The CDR3 DNA reads as TGCGCCAGCAGCCTCCGCACAGGCTTGAACACCGGGGAGCTGTTTTTT. Protein: CASSLRTGLNTGELFF. The complete variable domain, with remaining parts taken from reference TRBV5-1 and TRBJ2-2, reads KAGVTQTPRYLIKTRGQQVTLSCSPISGHRSVSWYQQTPGQGLQFLFEYFSETQRNKGNFPGRFSGRQFSNSRSEMNVSTLELGDSALYLCASSLRTGLNTGELFFGEGSRLTVL.